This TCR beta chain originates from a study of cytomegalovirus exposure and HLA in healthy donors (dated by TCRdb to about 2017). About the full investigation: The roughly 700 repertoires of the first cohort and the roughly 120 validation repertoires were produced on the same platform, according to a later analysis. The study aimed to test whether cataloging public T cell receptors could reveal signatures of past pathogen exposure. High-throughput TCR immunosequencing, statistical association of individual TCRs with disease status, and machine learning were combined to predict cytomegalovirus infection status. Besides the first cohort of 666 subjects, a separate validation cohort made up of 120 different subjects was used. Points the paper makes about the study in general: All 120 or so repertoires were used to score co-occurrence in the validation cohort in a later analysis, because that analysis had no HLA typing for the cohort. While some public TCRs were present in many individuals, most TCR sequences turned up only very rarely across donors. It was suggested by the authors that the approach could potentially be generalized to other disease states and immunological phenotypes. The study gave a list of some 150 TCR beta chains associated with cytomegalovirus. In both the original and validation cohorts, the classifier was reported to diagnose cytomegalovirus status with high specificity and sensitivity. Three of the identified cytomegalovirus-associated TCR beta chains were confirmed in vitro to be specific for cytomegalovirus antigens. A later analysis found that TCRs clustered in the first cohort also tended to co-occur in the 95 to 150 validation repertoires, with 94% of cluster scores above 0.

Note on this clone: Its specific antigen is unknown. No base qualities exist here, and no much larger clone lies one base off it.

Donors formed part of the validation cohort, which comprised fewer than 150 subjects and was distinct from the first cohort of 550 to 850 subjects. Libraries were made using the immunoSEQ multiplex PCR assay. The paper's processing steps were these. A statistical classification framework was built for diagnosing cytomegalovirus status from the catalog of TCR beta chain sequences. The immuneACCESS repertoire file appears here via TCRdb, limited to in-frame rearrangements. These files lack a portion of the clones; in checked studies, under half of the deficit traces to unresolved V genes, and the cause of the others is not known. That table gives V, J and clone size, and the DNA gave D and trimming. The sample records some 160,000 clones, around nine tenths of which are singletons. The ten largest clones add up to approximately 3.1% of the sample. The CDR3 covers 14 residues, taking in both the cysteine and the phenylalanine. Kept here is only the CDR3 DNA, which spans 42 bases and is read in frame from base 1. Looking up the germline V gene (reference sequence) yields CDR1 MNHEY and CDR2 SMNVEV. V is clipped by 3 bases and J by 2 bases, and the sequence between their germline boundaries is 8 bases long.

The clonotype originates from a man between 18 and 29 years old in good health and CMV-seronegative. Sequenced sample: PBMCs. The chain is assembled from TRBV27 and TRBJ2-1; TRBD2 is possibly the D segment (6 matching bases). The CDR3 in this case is CASSFPGAYNEQFF. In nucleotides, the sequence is TGTGCCAGCAGTTTCCCGGGGGCCTACAATGAGCAGTTCTTC.